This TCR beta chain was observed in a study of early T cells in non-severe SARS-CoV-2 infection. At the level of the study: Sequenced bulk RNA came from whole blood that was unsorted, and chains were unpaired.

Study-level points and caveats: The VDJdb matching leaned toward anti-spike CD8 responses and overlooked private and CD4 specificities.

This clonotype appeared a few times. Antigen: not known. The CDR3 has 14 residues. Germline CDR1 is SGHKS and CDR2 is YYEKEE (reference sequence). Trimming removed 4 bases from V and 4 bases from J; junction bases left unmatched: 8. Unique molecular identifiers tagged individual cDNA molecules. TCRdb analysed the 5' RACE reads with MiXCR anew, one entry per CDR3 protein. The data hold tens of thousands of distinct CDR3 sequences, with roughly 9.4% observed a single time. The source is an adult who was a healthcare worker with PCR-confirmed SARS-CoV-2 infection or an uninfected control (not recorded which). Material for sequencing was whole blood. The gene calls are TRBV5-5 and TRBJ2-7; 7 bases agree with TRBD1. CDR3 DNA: TGTGCCAGCAGCACCACCGGGACAGCGTACGAGCAGTACTTC. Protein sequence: CASSTTGTAYEQYF.